This T cell receptor (beta chain) is drawn from a study of cytomegalovirus exposure and HLA in healthy donors. Primers included in the PCR were 60 Vbeta and 13 Jbeta primers. The method was immunoSEQ multiplex PCR; TCRdb's version includes in-frame clones alone and lacks a portion of them. The sample shows about 82,000 clones, 70% to 80% of them seen only once. Study findings and constraints: In vitro testing confirmed a few CMV-associated chains as specific for CMV antigens.

The CDR3 is 13 amino acids. Germline lookup yields CDR1 SGHRS and CDR2 YFSETQ. V gave up 3 bases and J gave up 3 bases; unmatched junction bases: 0. The sample holds a few counts of this clone. The antigen is unknown. The sample was PBMCs. J is TRBJ2-7 and V is TRBV5-1; 10 bases line up with TRBD1. The receptor was isolated from a man aged 45-65 years in good health and CMV-seronegative. The CDR3 coding sequence is TGCGCCAGCAGCTGGGACAGGGGCTACGAGCAGTACTTC. The encoded protein is CASSWDRGYEQYF.